Following are 11 T cell receptor beta chains from one sample sequenced in a study of OX40 agonist ivuxolimab in advanced cancers. Sequencing used immunoSEQ multiplex PCR; TCRdb keeps in-frame clones, though not all of them. The table has 60,000 to 85,000 clones, approximately 84% seen once. Material: CD4+ or CD8+ T cells sorted from blood, obtained in a trial of the OX40 agonist ivuxolimab. These receptors all come from an adult with an advanced solid tumor such as melanoma, head and neck, liver or kidney cancer.

The chain couples TRBV5-6 to TRBJ1-6; D is unresolved. CDR1 SGHDT and CDR2 YYEEEE come from the germline V gene. There are 16 residues in the CDR3. V lost 0 bases and J lost 1, with 8 bases in between. CDR3 sequence (DNA): TGTGCCAGCAGCTTGGGCCCAGGATCCTATAATTCACCCCTCCACTTT. As protein: CASSLGPGSYNSPLHF.

This rearrangement joins TRBV18 to TRBJ2-5; the D is unclear. V lost 5 bases, J lost 1 base, and 11 bases lay in between. Germline V CDR1 and CDR2: KGHSH, LQKENI. The CDR3 has 14 residues. The CDR3 nucleotides are TGTGCCAGCTCAGGTCTACAGACCCAAGAGACCCAGTACTTC. As protein: CASSGLQTQETQYF.

This clone was counted a few times. V gene TRBV14 combines with J gene TRBJ1-5; D is undetermined. The CDR3 length is 13 residues. The V end lost 0 bases, the J end lost 0 bases, and 0 bases lay between the germline ends. The V gene's germline CDR1 is SGHDN and CDR2 FVKESK. CDR3 residues: CASSQDSNQPQHF. The CDR3, as DNA: TGTGCCAGCAGCCAAGATAGCAATCAGCCCCAGCATTTT.

The V gene is TRBV5-1, the J gene TRBJ1-6, with D maybe TRBD1 (6 bases). In germline, CDR1 is SGHRS, CDR2 YFSETQ. The length of the CDR3 is 16 residues. V gave up 0 bases and J gave up 9 bases, with 16 bases separating them. DNA for the CDR3: TGCGCCAGCAGCTTGGCCCCCGTCCAACAGGGTTCACCCCTCCACTTT. It translates to CASSLAPVQQGSPLHF.

With regard to this clone: This likely comes from a read error, as the CDR3 has no conserved phenylalanine or tryptophan at its end. The gene calls are TRBV27 and TRBJ2-2; D possibly uses TRBD1 or TRBD2 (6 bases each). The germline CDR1 and CDR2 sequences are MNHEY and SMNVEV (reference sequence). V lost 4 bases and J lost 1, with 10 bases in between. The CDR3 runs 15 residues. CDR3 in amino acids: CASSSRGQNTGELFL. CDR3 nucleotide sequence: TGTGCCAGCAGTTCGCGGGGACAGAACACCGGGGAGCTGTTTCTT.

The genes are TRBV6-5 and TRBJ2-5, with D maybe TRBD1 (6 bases). Germline V gives CDR1 MNHEY, CDR2 SVGAGI. CDR3 length: 16 residues. Trimming cost V 2 bases and J 2 bases, with 15 bases left between them. CDR3 DNA sequence: TGTGCCAGCAGTTACCGGCAGGGGTGGTGGCAAGAGACCCAGTACTTC. Translation gives CASSYRQGWWQETQYF.

The V and J genes are TRBV18 and TRBJ1-1; the D is unclear. Per germline, CDR1 KGHSH and CDR2 LQKENI. Trimming removed 2 bases at V and 1 base at J, with 11 bases between. The CDR3 is made up of 15 amino acids. CDR3 nucleotides: TGTGCCAGCTCACCAGAGAGGCTCGGGAACACTGAAGCTTTCTTT. Its protein product is CASSPERLGNTEAFF.

CDR3 DNA sequence: TGTGCCAGTAGTATACTTGCGGACAGGCTAAAAGAGACCCAGTACTTC. It codes for CASSILADRLKETQYF. This rearrangement joins TRBV19 to TRBJ2-5; TRBD1 matches at 7 bases. Germline CDR1 LNHDA, CDR2 SQIVND (reference sequence). Trimming cost V 2 bases and J 3 bases; bases outside gene matches: 9. The CDR3 contains 16 residues. The whole variable domain, remainder taken from reference TRBV19 and TRBJ2-5, is DGGITQSPKYLFRKEGQNVTLSCEQNLNHDAMYWYRQDPGQGLRLIYYSQIVNDFQKGDIAEGYSVSREKKESFPLTVTSAQKNPTAFYLCASSILADRLKETQYFGPGTRLLVL.

The chain links TRBV29-1 to TRBJ2-1; the match to TRBD2 covers 10 bases. The CDR3 is 12 residues long. V lost 5 bases, J lost 8 bases, and 3 bases stayed unmatched. Germline V gene data show CDR1 as SQVTM and CDR2 as ANQGSEA. The CDR3 loop reads CSVSSGSHEQFF. For the CDR3, the DNA is TGCAGCGTTTCTAGCGGGAGCCATGAGCAGTTCTTC.

This chain connects TRBV19 to TRBJ1-2; tentatively, D is TRBD1 (5 bases). CDR1 and CDR2 (germline): LNHDA, SQIVND (reference sequence). V dropped 2 bases and J dropped 4 bases, with 11 bases sitting between them. This CDR3 is 14 amino acids long. The CDR3 loop reads CASSIPGDSYGYTF. CDR3 sequence (DNA): TGTGCCAGTAGTATACCGGGGGACTCCTATGGCTACACCTTC.

The chain joins TRBV9 to TRBJ2-3, with D perhaps TRBD2 (5 bases). The CDR3 is 17 residues long. CDR1 is SGDLS, CDR2 YYNGEE, per germline. Trimming took off 2 bases at V and 0 bases at J, with 16 bases between the two ends. CDR3 in DNA: TGTGCCAGCAGCGTGAAGATAGCGCCTTCTAGCACAGATACGCAGTATTTT. It yields the protein CASSVKIAPSSTDTQYF.